There are many counts of the clone carrying this T cell receptor (beta chain). This sample is part of a study of T-cell reconstitution after alpha-beta-depleted transplantation in children. This CDR3 comprises 14 residues. V lost 2 bases and J 0 bases, leaving 7 bases between the germline ends. In germline, CDR1 is MDHEN, CDR2 SYDVKM. Unique molecular identifiers were used to barcode this TCRbeta library. From the PCR reads, TCRdb called clonotypes with MiXCR, one entry per CDR3 protein. This repertoire shows about 230,000 distinct CDR3 sequences, approximately 12% found once; its top ten account for 2.6%.

Material: PBMCs from the stem cell graft donor, obtained from the stem cell graft. This chain connects TRBV28 to TRBJ1-1; D uncertain. The origin of this receptor is a human donor who donated a stem cell graft to a child with acute lymphoblastic leukemia. This chain's CDR3 is CASSLRSMNTEAFF. The CDR3 coding sequence is TGTGCCAGCAGTTTAAGGAGCATGAACACTGAAGCTTTCTTT.